The 14 T cell receptor beta chains below were found in one sample sequenced in a study of T cell responses to AZD1222 COVID-19 vaccine. TCRdb keeps only in-frame clones here, not all; method: immunoSEQ multiplex PCR. Among 250,000 or so clones, approximately 95% were seen once, and the ten largest hold roughly 0.5%. This sample comprised peripheral blood, obtained on day 0 of AZD1222 vaccination. Receptor source: an adult in good health.

In this sample, this clone turned up once. This chain uses TRBV15 with TRBJ2-5; TRBD1 aligns across 8 bases. Germline V lookup: CDR1 LNHNV, CDR2 YYDKDF (reference sequence). The trim removed 3 bases at V and 5 bases at J, leaving 8 bases unmatched. This CDR3 contains 15 residues. CDR3 amino acids: CATSSRTGKGETQYF. In DNA form, the CDR3 reads TGTGCCACCAGCAGTAGGACAGGGAAGGGGGAGACCCAGTACTTC. Using reference TRBV15 and TRBJ2-5 for the parts outside the CDR3, the full variable domain is DAMVIQNPRYQVTQFGKPVTLSCSQTLNHNVMYWYQQKSSQAPKLLFHYYDKDFNNEADTPDNFQSRRPNTSFCFLDIRSPGLGDTAMYLCATSSRTGKGETQYFGPGTRLLVL.

The rearrangement joins TRBV15 to TRBJ1-6, with D possibly being TRBD1 (5 bases). Germline V gene sequence: CDR1 LNHNV, CDR2 YYDKDF (reference sequence). Trimming took 0 bases from V and 11 from J, leaving 14 bases between them. The CDR3 covers 15 residues. CDR3 protein: CATSRDLRGEAPLHF. The CDR3 DNA is TGTGCCACCAGCAGAGATCTTAGGGGTGAGGCACCCCTCCACTTT.

The chain carries TRBV9 and TRBJ2-5, with D possibly matching TRBD2 (7 bases). This CDR3 comprises 17 residues. Germline CDR1 and CDR2: SGDLS and YYNGEE. The V gene lost 0 bases and the J gene lost 4 bases, with 19 bases spanning the gap. For the CDR3, the DNA is TGTGCCAGCAGCGTAGGAAGGGGGGGCCTAGCCAGAGAGACCCAGTACTTC. As protein: CASSVGRGGLARETQYF.

This clone was picked up a small number of times. V usage is TRBV28 and J usage is TRBJ1-1; no reliable D call. V was cut by 3 bases and J by 11 bases, with 13 bases left in between. Germline V CDR1 and CDR2: MDHEN, SYDVKM. The CDR3 extends over 12 amino acids. The CDR3 loop is CASSFGQPRAFF. Written as DNA, the CDR3 is TGTGCCAGCAGTTTCGGCCAGCCTCGGGCTTTCTTT.

The CDR3 protein is CASLNSVSYEQYF. The CDR3 DNA is TGTGCCAGCCTGAACAGTGTCTCCTACGAGCAGTACTTC. The chain combines TRBV6-5 with TRBJ2-7, with D unclear. The CDR3 covers 13 residues. Trimming cost V 8 bases and J 0 bases, with 11 bases left between them. Germline CDR1 MNHEY, CDR2 SVGAGI.

For the CDR3, the DNA is TGTGCCAGCAGTTACTTCGGTCCTGGAAGCTATGGCTACACCTTC. It encodes CASSYFGPGSYGYTF. V usage is TRBV6-5 and J usage is TRBJ1-2; no reliable D call. CDR1 and CDR2 from the germline V gene are MNHEY and SVGAGI. This CDR3 has 15 amino acids. Deletions cut 1 base from V and 4 bases from J, with 13 bases between.

The V gene is TRBV28, the J gene TRBJ2-7, with D possibly being TRBD2 (5 bases). The CDR3 length is 14 residues. V was trimmed by 4 bases and J by 7 bases, leaving 17 bases between them. Germline-derived CDR1 and CDR2 are MDHEN and SYDVKM. CDR3 coding DNA: TGTGCCAGCAGTTCTCGAGGGAGTCGCCGGGAGCAGTACTTC. This codes for CASSSRGSRREQYF.

The V gene is TRBV7-2, the J gene TRBJ1-1, with 8 positions matching TRBD1. The germline V gene encodes CDR1 SGHTA and CDR2 FQGNSA. CDR3 length: 15 amino acids. V lost 5 bases to trimming and J lost 5 bases; unmatched junction nucleotides: 10. CDR3 amino acids: CASSPGQGLRTEAFF. DNA for the CDR3: TGTGCCAGCAGCCCCGGACAGGGTTTAAGAACTGAAGCTTTCTTT.

The CDR3 DNA reads as TGTGCCAGCAGTTCTCTTCTAGCGGGATCTAGCACAGATACGCAGTATTTT. Translating it yields CASSSLLAGSSTDTQYF. The chain is built from TRBV28 and TRBJ2-3; 9 bases agree with TRBD2. J lost 0 bases, V lost 4 bases, and 8 bases had no gene match. The CDR3 has 17 residues. CDR1 and CDR2 (germline): MDHEN, SYDVKM.

The rearrangement links TRBV7-2 to TRBJ2-3; no firm D call. Germline assignment: CDR1 SGHTA and CDR2 FQGNSA. CDR3 size: 14 residues. Deletions cut 5 bases from V and 2 bases from J, with 11 bases between. DNA of the CDR3: TGTGCCAGCAGCACCGGTCCATTCACAGATACGCAGTATTTT. It is translated as CASSTGPFTDTQYF. The full variable domain, in which reference TRBV7-2 and TRBJ2-3 provide the parts outside the CDR3, is GAGVSQSPSNKVTEKGKDVELRCDPISGHTALYWYRQSLGQGLEFLIYFQGNSAPDKSGLPSDRFSAERTGGSVSTLTIQRTQQEDSAVYLCASSTGPFTDTQYFGPGTRLTVL.

V is TRBV9 and J is TRBJ2-7; 7 positions agree with TRBD2. CDR3 length: 15 amino acids. The V segment lost 0 bases and the J segment 2 bases; nucleotides outside the gene matches: 5. Germline V CDR1 and CDR2: SGDLS, YYNGEE. CDR3: CASSVELAPTYEQYF. CDR3 in DNA: TGTGCCAGCAGCGTAGAACTAGCGCCGACCTACGAGCAGTACTTC.

With regard to this clone: The same CDR3 is also encoded by other DNA sequences in this sample. The chain couples TRBV28 to TRBJ1-2, with 7 bases lining up with TRBD1. Trimming removed 3 bases from V and 5 bases from J; junction bases left unmatched: 3. The CDR3 has 13 amino acids. The germline CDR1 and CDR2 sequences are MDHEN and SYDVKM. Here the CDR3 DNA reads TGTGCCAGCAGTTTGGGCAGGGGGTATGGCTACACCTTC. This translates into CASSLGRGYGYTF.

The chain has TRBV2 and TRBJ2-3; 8 nucleotides align to TRBD2. The germline V gene has CDR1 SNHLY and CDR2 FYNNEI. The CDR3 covers 14 residues. Trimming took 4 bases from V and 2 from J; bases not matched to a gene: 2. Here the CDR3 reads CASSAGRATDTQYF. The CDR3 DNA sequence: TGTGCCAGCAGTGCCGGGAGGGCCACAGATACGCAGTATTTT.

This chain uses TRBV12-3 or TRBV12-4 with TRBJ1-5; D unresolved. This CDR3 is built from 12 residues. V was clipped by 6 bases and J by 4 bases, with 7 bases between them. CDR3 sequence: CASSTVNQPQHF. CDR3 sequence (DNA): TGTGCCAGCAGCACGGTTAATCAGCCCCAGCATTTT.